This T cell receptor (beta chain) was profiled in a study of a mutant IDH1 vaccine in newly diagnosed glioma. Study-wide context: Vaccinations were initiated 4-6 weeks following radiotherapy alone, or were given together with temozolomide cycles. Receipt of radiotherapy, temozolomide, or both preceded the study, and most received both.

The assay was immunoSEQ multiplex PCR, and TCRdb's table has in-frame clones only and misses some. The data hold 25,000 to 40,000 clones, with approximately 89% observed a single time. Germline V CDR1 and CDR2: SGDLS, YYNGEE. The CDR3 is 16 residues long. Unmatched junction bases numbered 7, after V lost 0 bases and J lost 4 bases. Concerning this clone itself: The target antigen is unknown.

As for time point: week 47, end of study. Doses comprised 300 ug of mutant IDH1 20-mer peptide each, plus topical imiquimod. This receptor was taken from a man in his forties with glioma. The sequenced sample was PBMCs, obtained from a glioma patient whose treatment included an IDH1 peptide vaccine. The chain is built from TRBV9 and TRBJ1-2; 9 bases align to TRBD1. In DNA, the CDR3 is TGTGCCAGCAGCGTAGAACAGGGGGCGCTTTTCTATGGCTACACCTTC. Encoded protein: CASSVEQGALFYGYTF.